This TCR beta chain appears in the sequencing data of a study of circulating and synovial CD4+ cells in juvenile arthritis. The CDR3 extends over 13 amino acids. Germline CDR1 MNHEY, CDR2 SVGAGI. With 7 bases removed from V and 3 bases from J, the gap between germline ends came to 12 bases. Sequencing used immunoSEQ multiplex PCR; TCRdb keeps in-frame clones, though not all of them. The sample has about 32,000 clones; just over 90% are singletons. The clonotype was recovered from a human donor with juvenile idiopathic arthritis. This chain links TRBV6-5 with TRBJ1-2; D is uncertain. The sequenced sample consisted of CD4+ T cells from blood. The CDR3: CASTDSVHYGYTF. The CDR3 DNA is TGTGCCAGCACAGACTCAGTCCACTATGGCTACACCTTC.